The clone carrying this T cell receptor beta chain showed up many times. Its antigen is currently unknown. This sample stems from a study of spatial heterogeneity in lung cancer. The wider study: Sequences of the beta chain were consistently detected in greater numbers than alpha-chain sequences.

In germline, CDR1 is SEHNR, CDR2 FQNEAQ (reference sequence). This CDR3 comprises 15 residues. V lost 2 bases to trimming and J lost 5 bases, with 15 bases between them. The sample's time point: blood at routine non-recurrence follow-up after resection. Whole RNA obtained from tumor, nontumor lung or frozen PBMC underwent sequencing without sorting. The study, taken as a whole, reports: At tumor resection, ubiquitous expanded TCRs were detected in blood more often than later.

All TCR cDNA molecules were individually tagged with a unique molecular identifier. TCRdb called the 5' RACE reads again in MiXCR, with one record for every CDR3 protein. The table includes roughly 38,000 distinct CDR3 sequences, roughly a tenth detected once. The V call is TRBV7-9, the J call TRBJ2-5; a weak D match, TRBD1 (6 bases). The material was PBMCs, obtained at follow-up. The receptor comes from a female donor with early-stage non-small cell lung cancer. CDR3 sequence: CASSLSSSQGETQYF. The CDR3, as DNA: TGTGCCAGCAGCTTATCTTCTTCGCAGGGGGAGACCCAGTACTTC.